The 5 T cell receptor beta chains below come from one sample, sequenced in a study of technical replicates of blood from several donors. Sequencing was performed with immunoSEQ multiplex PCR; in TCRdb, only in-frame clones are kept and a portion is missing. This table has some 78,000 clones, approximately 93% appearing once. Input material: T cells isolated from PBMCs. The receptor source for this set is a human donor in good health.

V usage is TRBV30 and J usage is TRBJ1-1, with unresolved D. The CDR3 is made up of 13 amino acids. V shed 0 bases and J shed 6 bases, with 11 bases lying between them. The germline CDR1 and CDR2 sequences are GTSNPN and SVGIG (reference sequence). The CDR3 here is CAWSVRGSAEAFF. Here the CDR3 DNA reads TGTGCCTGGAGTGTACGGGGTTCGGCTGAAGCTTTCTTT. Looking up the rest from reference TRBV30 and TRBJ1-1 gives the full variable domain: SQTIHQWPATLVQPVGSPLSLECTVEGTSNPNLYWYRQAAGRGLQLLFYSVGIGQISSEVPQNLSASRPQDRQFILSSKKLLLSDSGFYLCAWSVRGSAEAFFGQGTRLTVV.

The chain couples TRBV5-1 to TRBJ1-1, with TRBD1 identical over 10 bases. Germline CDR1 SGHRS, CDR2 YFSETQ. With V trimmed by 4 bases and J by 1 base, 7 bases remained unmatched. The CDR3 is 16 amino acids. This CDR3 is CASSRGTGVSNTEAFF. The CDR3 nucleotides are TGCGCCAGCAGCCGTGGGACAGGGGTTTCGAACACTGAAGCTTTCTTT.

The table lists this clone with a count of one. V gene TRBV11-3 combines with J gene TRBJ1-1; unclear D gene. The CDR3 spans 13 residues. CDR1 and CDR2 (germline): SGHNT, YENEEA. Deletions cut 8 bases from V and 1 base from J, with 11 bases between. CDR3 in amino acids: CASVLAPNTEAFF. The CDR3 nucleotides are TGTGCCAGCGTCCTGGCCCCGAACACTGAAGCTTTCTTT. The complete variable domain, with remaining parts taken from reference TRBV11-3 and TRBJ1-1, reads EAGVVQSPRYKIIEKKQPVAFWCNPISGHNTLYWYLQNLGQGPELLIRYENEEAVDDSQLPKDRFSAERLKGVDSTLKIQPAELGDSAVYLCASVLAPNTEAFFGQGTRLTVV.

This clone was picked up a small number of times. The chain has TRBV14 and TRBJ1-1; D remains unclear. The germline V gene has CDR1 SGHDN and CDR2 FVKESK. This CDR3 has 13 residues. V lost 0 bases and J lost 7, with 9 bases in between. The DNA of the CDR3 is TGTGCCAGCAGCCAAGATCGGGGAGATGAAGCTTTCTTT. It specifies CASSQDRGDEAFF.

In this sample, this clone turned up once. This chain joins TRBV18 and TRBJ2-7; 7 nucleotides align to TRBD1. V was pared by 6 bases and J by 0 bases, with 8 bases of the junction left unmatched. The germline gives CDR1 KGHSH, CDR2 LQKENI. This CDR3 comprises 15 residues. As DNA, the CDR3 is TGTGCCAGCTCGACTGCGACAGGGAGCTCCTACGAGCAGTACTTC. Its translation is CASSTATGSSYEQYF.